The 20 T cell receptor beta chains below all came from one sample that was sequenced in a study of blood T cell repertoires in COVID-19. Sequencing used immunoSEQ multiplex PCR; TCRdb keeps in-frame clones, though not all of them. The repertoire holds just under 75,000 clones, with approximately 80% as singletons. The sequenced sample consisted of peripheral blood. All receptors derive from a man older than 75 with active or convalescent COVID-19.

The V gene is TRBV30, the J gene TRBJ1-5; TRBD1 is a possible D gene (6 bases). This CDR3 comprises 13 residues. Germline loops: CDR1 GTSNPN, CDR2 SVGIG (reference sequence). V lost 2 bases and J 2 bases, leaving 7 bases between the germline ends. DNA for the CDR3: TGTGCCTGGAGTAGACAGGGCAATCAGCCCCAGCATTTT. The encoded protein is CAWSRQGNQPQHF.

The chain recombines TRBV7-9 with TRBJ2-3, with TRBD2 matching over 10 bases. The trim removed 5 bases at V and 0 bases at J, leaving 8 bases unmatched. Germline V gene sequence: CDR1 SEHNR, CDR2 FQNEAQ (reference sequence). The CDR3 is made up of 17 amino acids. CDR3 coding DNA: TGTGCCAGCAGCGGAGGACTAGCGGCAGCTAGCACAGATACGCAGTATTTT. Translated, it gives CASSGGLAAASTDTQYF. Full variable domain (rest looked up from reference TRBV7-9 and TRBJ2-3): DTGVSQNPRHKITKRGQNVTFRCDPISEHNRLYWYRQTLGQGPEFLTYFQNEAQLEKSRLLSDRFSAERPKGSFSTLEIQRTEQGDSAMYLCASSGGLAAASTDTQYFGPGTRLTVL.

The gene calls are TRBV19 and TRBJ1-1; D gene uncertain. The ends were cut back, 1 base at V and 0 bases at J, with 6 bases in the middle. This CDR3 has 14 amino acids. Looked up from germline, CDR1 is LNHDA and CDR2 is SQIVND (reference sequence). CDR3 sequence reads: CASSIGYMNTEAFF. DNA of the CDR3: TGTGCCAGTAGTATAGGTTATATGAACACTGAAGCTTTCTTT.

This chain uses TRBV5-4 with TRBJ1-1, with a weak D call TRBD1 (5 bases). The CDR3 contains 15 residues. Germline V lookup: CDR1 SGHNT, CDR2 YYREEE (reference sequence). The V end was cut by 5 bases, the J end by 0 bases, with 14 bases between. In DNA, the CDR3 is TGTGCCAGCAGACTGGGGCGGAGCATGAACACTGAAGCTTTCTTT. It translates to CASRLGRSMNTEAFF. The variable domain in full, completed from reference TRBV5-4 and TRBJ1-1, reads ETGVTQSPTHLIKTRGQQVTLRCSSQSGHNTVSWYQQALGQGPQFIFQYYREEENGRGNFPPRFSGLQFPNYSSELNVNALELDDSALYLCASRLGRSMNTEAFFGQGTRLTVV.

The chain recombines TRBV5-1 with TRBJ1-2, with D maybe TRBD1 (5 bases). The CDR3 has 16 residues. The germline V and J ends were trimmed by 0 bases and 4 bases, with 16 bases remaining between them. The germline gives CDR1 SGHRS, CDR2 YFSETQ. The CDR3 sequence: CASSLAIGGSGYGYTF. Written as DNA, the CDR3 is TGCGCCAGCAGCTTGGCCATTGGGGGGTCCGGCTATGGCTACACCTTC.

The V and J genes are TRBV5-1 and TRBJ1-3, with D perhaps TRBD1 (5 bases). The germline CDR1 and CDR2 sequences are SGHRS and YFSETQ. CDR3 length: 16 residues. The V end lost 4 bases, the J end lost 0 bases, and 14 bases lay between the germline ends. DNA for the CDR3: TGCGCCAGCAGCGTGACAGCTAGAAGCTCTGGAAACACCATATATTTT. This gives the protein CASSVTARSSGNTIYF.

V and J are TRBV4-1 and TRBJ2-1; D ambiguous. Germline-derived CDR1 and CDR2 are MGHRA and YSYEKL. V was trimmed by 6 bases and J by 5 bases, leaving 14 bases between them. CDR3 length: 14 residues. The CDR3 nucleotides are TGCGCCAGCAGGGCGGAAGTCACGAACAATGAGCAGTTCTTC. This translates into CASRAEVTNNEQFF.

V is TRBV2 and J is TRBJ2-7, with D uncertain. This CDR3 contains 14 residues. Germline CDR1 is SNHLY and CDR2 is FYNNEI. The V gene lost 6 bases and the J gene lost 0 bases, with 12 bases spanning the gap. The CDR3 sequence is CASRTGSTSYEQYF. In DNA form, the CDR3 reads TGTGCCAGCAGAACCGGGTCGACCTCCTACGAGCAGTACTTC.

The J gene is TRBJ1-5, the V gene TRBV27; D perhaps matches TRBD1 (5 bases). The CDR3 has 13 amino acids. Germline V CDR1 and CDR2: MNHEY, SMNVEV (reference sequence). With 5 bases removed from V and 6 bases from J, the gap between germline ends came to 11 bases. CDR3 DNA: TGTGCCAGCAGTCAGCGGGGGTCTCAGCCCCAGCATTTT. It specifies CASSQRGSQPQHF.

The rearrangement links TRBV11-2 to TRBJ2-7, with 9 positions matching TRBD1. Trimming removed 2 bases from V and 3 bases from J; junction bases left unmatched: 8. CDR3 length equals 16 residues. Germline CDR1 reads SGHAT; CDR2 reads FQNNGV. The CDR3 region has the DNA TGTGCCAGCAGCTTACAACCGGGACAGGGTATCTACGAGCAGTACTTC. It is translated as CASSLQPGQGIYEQYF.

J is TRBJ2-3 and V is TRBV7-9; TRBD1 aligns across 10 bases. The CDR3 sequence is 15 residues long. CDR1 is SEHNR, CDR2 FQNEAQ, per germline (reference sequence). J gave up 2 bases and V 8 bases, and 7 bases lay outside the gene matches. In DNA, the CDR3 is TGTGCCAGCCAAAGGGACAGGGGCGACACAGATACGCAGTATTTT. This sequence encodes CASQRDRGDTDTQYF. The whole variable domain, remainder taken from reference TRBV7-9 and TRBJ2-3, is DTGVSQNPRHKITKRGQNVTFRCDPISEHNRLYWYRQTLGQGPEFLTYFQNEAQLEKSRLLSDRFSAERPKGSFSTLEIQRTEQGDSAMYLCASQRDRGDTDTQYFGPGTRLTVL.

V usage is TRBV7-9 and J usage is TRBJ2-7, with 11 positions matching TRBD2. This CDR3 is 14 amino acids long. Trimming removed 5 bases from V and 10 bases from J; junction bases left unmatched: 10. CDR1 is SEHNR, CDR2 FQNEAQ, per germline (reference sequence). The CDR3 region is CASSRTTSGMAQYF. In nucleotides, the CDR3 is TGTGCCAGCAGCCGAACGACTAGCGGGATGGCCCAGTACTTC.

This clone was detected only once. The chain carries TRBV30 and TRBJ2-7, with 9 bases matching TRBD1. Germline CDR1 is GTSNPN and CDR2 is SVGIG (reference sequence). The J segment lost 6 bases and the V segment lost 5 bases, leaving 8 bases of the junction unmatched. The CDR3 contains 13 residues. The CDR3 coding sequence is TGTGCCTGGGCCGGGACAGGGATCCGCGAGCAGTACTTC. It translates to CAWAGTGIREQYF.

The chain recombines TRBV29-1 with TRBJ1-2; D remains unclear. Germline values: CDR1 SQVTM, CDR2 ANQGSEA. This CDR3 is built from 12 residues. The V gene lost 7 bases and the J gene lost 0 bases, with 9 bases spanning the gap. In nucleotides, the CDR3 is TGCAGCGCGCAACAGACTAACTATGGCTACACCTTC. This translates into CSAQQTNYGYTF.

The V and J genes are TRBV15 and TRBJ2-5; 12 bases match TRBD1. In germline, CDR1 is LNHNV, CDR2 YYDKDF (reference sequence). J lost 5 bases, V lost 5 bases, and 9 bases had no gene match. This CDR3 comprises 16 residues. In DNA form, the CDR3 reads TGTGCCACCAGCGGGGGGGACAGGGGGCATAGGGAGACCCAGTACTTC. Translated: CATSGGDRGHRETQYF.

This clone was seen a few times. The chain links TRBV5-4 to TRBJ1-1; a possible D gene is TRBD1 (5 bases). Germline CDR1 and CDR2: SGHNT and YYREEE (reference sequence). This CDR3 has 15 residues. Trimming took 4 bases from V and 4 from J, leaving 17 bases between them. CDR3 sequence: CASSQGAALSTEAFF. In DNA, the CDR3 is TGTGCCAGCAGCCAAGGGGCAGCTCTAAGCACTGAAGCTTTCTTT.

J is TRBJ2-3 and V is TRBV19; TRBD2 might be the D (6 bases). The CDR3 runs to 14 residues. The ends were cut back, 7 bases at V and 1 base at J, with 12 bases in the middle. CDR1 is LNHDA and CDR2 is SQIVND in the germline V gene (reference sequence). DNA of the CDR3: TGTGCCAGTACCGGGACTTGGGGCACAGATACGCAGTATTTT. Its translation is CASTGTWGTDTQYF.

This clone came up once. This sequence joins TRBV20-1 and TRBJ2-3; 7 bases align to TRBD2. CDR1 and CDR2 from the germline V gene are DFQATT and SNEGSKA (reference sequence). The CDR3 has 15 amino acids. Trimming cost V 3 bases and J 2 bases; bases outside gene matches: 8. The CDR3 bases are TGCAGTGCTAGTATGAGGGAGGGCCACACAGATACGCAGTATTTT. Translation gives CSASMREGHTDTQYF.

This clone was counted a few times. The V call is TRBV27, the J call TRBJ2-7; the D gene is possibly TRBD1 (6 bases). Between the trimmed V and J ends, which lost 2 bases and 0 bases, there was a span of 17 bases. CDR3 length equals 17 residues. The germline V gene has CDR1 MNHEY and CDR2 SMNVEV (reference sequence). The CDR3 reads CASSLITGIGSSYEQYF. CDR3 sequence (DNA): TGTGCCAGCAGTTTAATTACAGGGATTGGGAGCTCCTACGAGCAGTACTTC.

J is TRBJ2-1 and V is TRBV18; TRBD1 matches 10 bases. J lost 8 bases, V lost 4 bases, and 8 bases had no gene match. Germline V lookup: CDR1 KGHSH, CDR2 LQKENI. The CDR3 extends over 15 amino acids. CDR3 region: CASSLRQGAMDEQFF. The DNA of the CDR3 is TGTGCCAGCTCACTCCGACAGGGGGCTATGGATGAGCAGTTCTTC. Combining the CDR3 with reference TRBV18 and TRBJ2-1 gives the whole variable domain NAGVMQNPRHLVRRRGQEARLRCSPMKGHSHVYWYRQLPEEGLKFMVYLQKENIIDESGMPKERFSAEFPKEGPSILRIQQVVRGDSAAYFCASSLRQGAMDEQFFGPGTRLTVL.